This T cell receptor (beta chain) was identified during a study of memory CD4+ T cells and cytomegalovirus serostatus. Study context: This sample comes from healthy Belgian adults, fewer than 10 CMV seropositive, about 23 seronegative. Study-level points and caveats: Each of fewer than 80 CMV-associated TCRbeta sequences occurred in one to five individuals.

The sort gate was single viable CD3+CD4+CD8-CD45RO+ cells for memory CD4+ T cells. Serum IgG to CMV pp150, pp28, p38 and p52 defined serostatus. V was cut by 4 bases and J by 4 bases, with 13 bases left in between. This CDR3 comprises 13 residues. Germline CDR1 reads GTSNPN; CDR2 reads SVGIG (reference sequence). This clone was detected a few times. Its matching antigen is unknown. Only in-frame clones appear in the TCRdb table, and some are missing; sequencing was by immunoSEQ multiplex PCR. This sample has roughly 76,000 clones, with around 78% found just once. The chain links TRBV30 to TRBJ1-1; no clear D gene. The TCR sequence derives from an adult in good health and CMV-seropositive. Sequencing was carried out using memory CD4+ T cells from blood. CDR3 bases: TGTGCCTGGATTCGTGGGAGCAGCACTGAAGCTTTCTTT. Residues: CAWIRGSSTEAFF.